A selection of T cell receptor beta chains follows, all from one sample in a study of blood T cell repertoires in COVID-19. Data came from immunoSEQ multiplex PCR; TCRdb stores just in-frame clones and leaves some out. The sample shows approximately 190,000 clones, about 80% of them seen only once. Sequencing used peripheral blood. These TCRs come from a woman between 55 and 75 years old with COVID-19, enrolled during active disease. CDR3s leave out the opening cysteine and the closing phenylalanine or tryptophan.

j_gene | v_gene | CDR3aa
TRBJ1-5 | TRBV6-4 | ASAQGAHQPQH
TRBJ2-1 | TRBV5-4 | ASSNRQEKEQF
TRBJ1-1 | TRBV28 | ASSSARNSMNTEAF
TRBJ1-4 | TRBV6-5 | ASRTDRTPNEKLF
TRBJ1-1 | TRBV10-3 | AIRGAPDTEAF
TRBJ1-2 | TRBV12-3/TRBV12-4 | ASSPGGVSRYT
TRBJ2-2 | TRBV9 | ASSYRQGGTGELF
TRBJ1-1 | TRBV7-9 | ASSPPGGWGNTEAF
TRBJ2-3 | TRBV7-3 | ASSRRAGTDTQY
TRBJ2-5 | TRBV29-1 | SVGSTGGRETQY
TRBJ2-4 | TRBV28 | ASRPGGAKNIQY
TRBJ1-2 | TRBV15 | ATSREVGWPNYGYT
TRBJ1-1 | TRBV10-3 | AISESESRIAEAF
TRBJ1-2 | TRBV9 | ASSAMSQAGKLYGYT
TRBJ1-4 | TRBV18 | ASSPKGGTNEKLF
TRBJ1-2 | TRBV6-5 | ASTPGQGWGGYT
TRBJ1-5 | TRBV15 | ATSLSQDNQPQH
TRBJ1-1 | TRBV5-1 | ASKNTGGGTEAF
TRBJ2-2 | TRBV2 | ASKTGWGGNTGELF
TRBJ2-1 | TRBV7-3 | ASSEGGGSYNEQF
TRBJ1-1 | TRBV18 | ASSREGSDTEAF
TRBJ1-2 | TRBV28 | ASRGQNYGYT
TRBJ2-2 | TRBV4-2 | ASSQIGQGKVTGELF
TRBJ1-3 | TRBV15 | ATSSGQTGNTIY
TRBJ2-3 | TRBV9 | ASSVGGSKDTQY
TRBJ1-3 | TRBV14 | ASSQDRAGNTIY
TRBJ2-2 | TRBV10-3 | AATSEPNTGELF
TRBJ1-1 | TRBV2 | ASSITGREAF
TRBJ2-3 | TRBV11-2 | ASSLGSGAGDTQY
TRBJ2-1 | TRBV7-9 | ASSEKLAGENNEQF
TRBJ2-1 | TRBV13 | ASSVTGQGVAGVYYNEQF
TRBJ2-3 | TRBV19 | ASSPTERTSTDTQY
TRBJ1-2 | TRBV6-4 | ASSDDSYYGYT
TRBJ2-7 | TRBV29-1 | SVRPGTGYPYEQY
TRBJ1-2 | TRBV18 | ASSPRTGVDYGYT
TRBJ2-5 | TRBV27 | ASSPRQGLGTQY
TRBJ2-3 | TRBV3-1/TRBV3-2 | ASSSGGTPITDTQY
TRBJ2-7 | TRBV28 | ASSLSPGNYEQY
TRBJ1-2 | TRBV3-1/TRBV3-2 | ASSPHLDREYGYT
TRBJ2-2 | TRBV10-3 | AISDGTNANTGELF
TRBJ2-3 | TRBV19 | ASSREDRPDTQY
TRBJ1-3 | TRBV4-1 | ASSSSGQTGRNTIY